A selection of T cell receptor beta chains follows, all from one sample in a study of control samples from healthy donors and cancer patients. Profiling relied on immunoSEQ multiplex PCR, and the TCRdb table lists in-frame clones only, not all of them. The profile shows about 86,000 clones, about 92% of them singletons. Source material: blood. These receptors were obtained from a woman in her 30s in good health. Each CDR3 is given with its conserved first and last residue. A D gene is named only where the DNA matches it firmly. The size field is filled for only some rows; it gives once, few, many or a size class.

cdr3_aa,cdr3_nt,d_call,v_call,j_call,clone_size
CASSLKVGSSYEQYF,TGTGCCAGCAGCTTAAAGGTTGGAAGCTCCTACGAGCAGTACTTC,-,TRBV7-3,TRBJ2-7,few
CASSPQSGGAEGNTIYF,TGTGCCAGCAGCCCACAGAGTGGTGGGGCAGAGGGAAACACCATATATTTT,-,TRBV9,TRBJ1-3,-
CASSLGSGAHNEQFF,TGTGCCAGCAGCTTAGGTAGCGGAGCCCACAATGAGCAGTTCTTC,-,TRBV7-9,TRBJ2-1,-
CASSLGGIPDTQYF,TGCGCCAGCAGCTTGGGGGGCATTCCAGATACGCAGTATTTT,-,TRBV5-1,TRBJ2-3,-
CASSSYPGQNYGYTF,TGTGCCAGCAGTTCATACCCGGGACAGAACTATGGCTACACCTTC,TRBD1,TRBV6-5,TRBJ1-2,-
CASSEWGTNNSPLHF,TGTGCCAGCAGTGAATGGGGGACCAATAATTCACCCCTCCACTTT,-,TRBV25-1,TRBJ1-6,once
CASSPPRRFGNTIYF,TGTGCCAGCAGCCCCCCCCGCAGGTTTGGAAACACCATATATTTT,-,TRBV7-9,TRBJ1-3,few
CASSQDMENYGYTF,TGTGCCAGCAGCCAAGATATGGAGAACTATGGCTACACCTTC,-,TRBV3-1/TRBV3-2,TRBJ1-2,-
CARSLRQGLRETQYF,TGTGCCAGAAGCTTGAGGCAGGGGTTGAGGGAGACCCAGTACTTC,-,TRBV5-3,TRBJ2-5,-
CASSERLAGGGSETQYF,TGTGCCAGCAGTGAACGACTAGCGGGGGGAGGGAGTGAGACCCAGTACTTC,TRBD2,TRBV6-1,TRBJ2-5,-
CASSVTGLGNQPQHF,TGTGCCAGCAGCGTAACAGGGCTAGGCAATCAGCCCCAGCATTTT,-,TRBV9,TRBJ1-5,-
CASSQSVF,TGCGCCAGCAGTCAATCGGTCTTC,-,TRBV23-1,TRBJ1-2,-
CASSLYTGPRNEQFF,TGTGCCAGCAGCTTATATACGGGGCCCAGAAATGAGCAGTTCTTC,-,TRBV7-3,TRBJ2-1,-
CASSLSSHGYTF,TGTGCCAGCAGCTTAAGTTCGCATGGCTACACCTTC,-,TRBV7-9,TRBJ1-2,-
CSGVNTEAFF,TGCAGTGGGGTGAACACTGAAGCTTTCTTT,-,TRBV20-1,TRBJ1-1,-
CASSQDRGLAYGYTF,TGTGCCAGCAGCCAAGACAGGGGCCTAGCCTATGGCTACACCTTC,-,TRBV14,TRBJ1-2,-
CASSSGLVNEQFF,TGCGCCAGCAGCTCGGGACTAGTCAATGAGCAGTTCTTC,TRBD2,TRBV4-1,TRBJ2-1,-
CASSQERGTMAIGNTIYF,TGTGCCAGCAGCCAAGAACGCGGCACCATGGCAATCGGAAACACCATATATTTT,-,TRBV14,TRBJ1-3,once
CASSNNRAPARAIYF,TGTGCCAGCAGCAACAACCGGGCCCCGGCACGTGCCATATATTTT,-,TRBV13,TRBJ1-3,-
CASSSQGGTEAFF,TGTGCCAGCAGTAGCCAGGGAGGCACTGAAGCTTTCTTT,-,TRBV7-9,TRBJ1-1,-
CAWTPTSAGVEQYF,TGTGCCTGGACCCCAACCTCAGCAGGAGTCGAGCAGTACTTC,-,TRBV30,TRBJ2-7,once
CASKTTVSTDTQYF,TGTGCCAGCAAGACGACAGTAAGCACAGATACGCAGTATTTT,-,TRBV6-5,TRBJ2-3,-
CASSRSTGTGSSYYGYTF,TGTGCCAGCAGCAGGAGTACCGGGACAGGGAGTTCGTACTATGGCTACACCTTC,TRBD1,TRBV7-9,TRBJ1-2,-
CATSRVLGGRENGYTF,TGTGCCACCAGCAGAGTTTTGGGGGGGCGCGAAAATGGCTACACCTTC,-,TRBV15,TRBJ1-2,-
CASSYSTGDLDTEAFF,TGTGCCAGCAGTTACTCGACAGGGGATTTGGACACTGAAGCTTTCTTT,TRBD1,TRBV6-2/TRBV6-3,TRBJ1-1,once
CASSPRGAGANVLTF,TGCGCCAGCAGCCCTCGAGGGGCTGGGGCCAACGTCCTGACTTTC,-,TRBV4-1,TRBJ2-6,-
CASRNGLQGTEAFF,TGTGCCAGCAGAAATGGGCTACAAGGTACTGAAGCTTTCTTT,-,TRBV28,TRBJ1-1,-